This record covers a single T cell receptor (beta chain). As handled by the study authors: Scientists estimated how many nucleated cells there were by amplifying reference gene primers. The protocol was immunoSEQ multiplex PCR, while the TCRdb copy is restricted to in-frame clones and leaves out a portion. The DNA gave D and trimming, while V, J and clone size come from that table. The data show about 670,000 clones, with 85% to 90% seen just once and over 0.2% held by the top ten. These data originate in a study of blood T cell repertoires in COVID-19. Study-level information: Italy, Spain and the United States were the sources of the convalescent and acute COVID-19 samples. Sources were T cells, B-cell-depleted T cells, or PBMCs; the material itself was cDNA or gDNA.

The CDR3 covers 15 residues. V dropped 5 bases and J dropped 5; count of bases not matched to a gene: 10. Germline V gene sequence: CDR1 SGHAT, CDR2 FQNNGV. Material for sequencing was peripheral blood. The chain links TRBV11-2 to TRBJ2-7, with 9 bases identical to TRBD1. This clonotype originated in a woman aged 18-29 years with acute or convalescent COVID-19. CDR3 sequence: CASSTPGTGSHEQYF. CDR3 in DNA: TGTGCCAGCAGCACCCCCGGGACAGGGAGCCACGAGCAGTACTTC.